A selection of T cell receptor beta chains follows, all from one sample in a study of graft-versus-host responses after intestinal transplantation. Their specific antigens are unknown. Sequencing was performed with immunoSEQ multiplex PCR; in TCRdb, only in-frame clones are kept and a portion is missing. Counted here are fewer than 120,000 clones, roughly 95% occurring once; the ten biggest clones make up roughly 0.5%. The sample was unstimulated CD8+ T cells sorted from spleen or lymph node cells, taken before intestinal transplant. The receptor source for this set is a human donor who received an intestinal transplant. Both conserved end residues are trimmed from each CDR3. Each record gives: J gene, V gene, CDR3 protein.

TRBJ2-5,TRBV21-1,ASSKASAETQY
TRBJ2-2,TRBV7-3,ASSLTGNGVGNTGELF
TRBJ2-7,TRBV7-9,ASSPRGANEQY
TRBJ1-3,TRBV4-1,ASSQWDSQANLGNTIY
TRBJ2-3,TRBV27,ASRWGGSADTQY
TRBJ1-1,TRBV4-1,ASSPPQGESEAF
TRBJ1-1,TRBV5-1,ASSFNGGHTEAF
TRBJ1-2,TRBV6-5,ASSDKTGPWPGYT
TRBJ2-3,TRBV5-8,ASSLTVFSGSTDTQY
TRBJ2-7,TRBV10-3,ATRDSSYEQY
TRBJ1-1,TRBV7-9,ASSLAWTGTTEAF
TRBJ1-2,TRBV30,AWSVPGDYGYT
TRBJ2-4,TRBV19,ASSILRGSAKNIQY
TRBJ1-2,TRBV5-8,ASSLGQDYGYT
TRBJ1-3,TRBV4-2,ASSPSGNTIY
TRBJ2-1,TRBV7-9,ASSLGGTSNEQF
TRBJ2-3,TRBV11-3,ASSLSAGGTSTDTQY
TRBJ2-3,TRBV15,ATSTRQGRTDTQY
TRBJ2-3,TRBV7-9,ASSVEY
.,TRBV6-1,ASTDSYEQY
TRBJ2-7,TRBV10-3,AISAGTSYEQY
TRBJ1-6,TRBV5-6,ASSPGHFPSYNSPLH
TRBJ2-1,TRBV28,ASSDRSSYNEQF
TRBJ2-1,TRBV4-1,ASSQGYLAETMEQF
TRBJ2-5,TRBV7-7,ASPSRETQY
TRBJ1-1,TRBV27,ASSRTGSTEAF
TRBJ2-4,TRBV6-5,ASGQLEDIQY
TRBJ2-3,TRBV9,ASSTPLETDTQY
TRBJ2-7,TRBV7-9,ASMTGATSYEQY
TRBJ2-7,TRBV19,ASSMEPGYEQY
TRBJ2-1,TRBV5-1,ASSPGTSGSGEQF
TRBJ2-7,TRBV2,ASRMTGAIYEQY
TRBJ2-1,TRBV9,ASSVGGQTTGNEQF
TRBJ2-2,TRBV7-9,ASSLMGGELF
TRBJ2-1,TRBV9,ASSVEGLADDAYNEQF
TRBJ2-3,TRBV6-5,ASSYGLRDTQY
TRBJ2-3,TRBV2,ASNGGTDTQY
TRBJ2-2,TRBV27,ASSLGETGELF
TRBJ1-1,TRBV10-2,ASTGALNTEAF
TRBJ2-7,TRBV2,ASSLGSSYEQY
TRBJ1-2,TRBV5-6,ASSLLTGVNYGYT